The 30 T cell receptor beta chains presented below share a single source sample, sequenced in a study of blood T cell repertoires in COVID-19. The data were produced by immunoSEQ multiplex PCR, yet TCRdb's version contains in-frame clones alone and is incomplete. The sample lists around 370,000 clones, 91% occurring once. Input material: peripheral blood. These receptors originate from a woman younger than 30 who had recovered from COVID-19.

The chain uses TRBV7-9 and TRBJ1-2; 8 bases fit TRBD1. The CDR3 contains 18 residues. CDR1 is SEHNR and CDR2 is FQNEAQ in the germline V gene (reference sequence). The J segment lost 4 bases and the V segment lost 3 bases, leaving 16 bases of the junction unmatched. CDR3 sequence: CASSFVPGQVGDSYGYTF. As DNA, the CDR3 is TGTGCCAGCAGCTTCGTCCCGGGACAGGTGGGGGATAGCTATGGCTACACCTTC.

The chain has TRBV5-1 and TRBJ2-3, with D possibly TRBD2 on 5 matching bases. Trimming took 3 bases from V and 0 from J, leaving 14 bases between them. CDR3 length: 16 residues. The V gene's germline CDR1 is SGHRS and CDR2 YFSETQ. The CDR3 nucleotides read TGCGCCAGCAGCTCGTCCTGGGAGCGGAGCACAGATACGCAGTATTTT. Translated, it gives CASSSSWERSTDTQYF. The full variable domain, completed using reference TRBV5-1 and TRBJ2-3, is KAGVTQTPRYLIKTRGQQVTLSCSPISGHRSVSWYQQTPGQGLQFLFEYFSETQRNKGNFPGRFSGRQFSNSRSEMNVSTLELGDSALYLCASSSSWERSTDTQYFGPGTRLTVL.

The chain couples TRBV11-3 to TRBJ1-5; TRBD1 matches 7 bases. V trimming: 1 base; J trimming: 2 bases; junction bases outside the gene matches: 2. The CDR3 length is 15 residues. Germline V gene data show CDR1 as SGHNT and CDR2 as YENEEA. The DNA for the CDR3 is TGTGCCAGCAGCTTAGGCGGACAGGGCAATCAGCCCCAGCATTTT. Translating gives CASSLGGQGNQPQHF. Variable domain in full (rest from reference TRBV11-3 and TRBJ1-5): EAGVVQSPRYKIIEKKQPVAFWCNPISGHNTLYWYLQNLGQGPELLIRYENEEAVDDSQLPKDRFSAERLKGVDSTLKIQPAELGDSAVYLCASSLGGQGNQPQHFGDGTRLSIL.

This chain connects TRBV6-6 to TRBJ2-5, with D uncertain. V was shortened by 7 bases and J by 3 bases, with 15 bases between the two germline ends. The CDR3 extends over 14 amino acids. Per the germline V gene, CDR1 is MNHNY and CDR2 is SVGAGI (reference sequence). As DNA, the CDR3 is TGTGCCAGCACCCCGTATTCCGTTGAAGAGACCCAGTACTTC. Translated: CASTPYSVEETQYF.

The gene calls are TRBV5-6 and TRBJ1-2; 8 bases fit TRBD1. Germline CDR1 and CDR2: SGHDT and YYEEEE. CDR3 size: 13 residues. The trim removed 2 bases at V and 8 bases at J, leaving 5 bases unmatched. Written as DNA, the CDR3 is TGTGCCAGCAGCTTTCCAGGGGGCGGAGGCTACACCTTC. It encodes CASSFPGGGGYTF.

V and J are TRBV6-2 or TRBV6-3 and TRBJ2-1; TRBD2 aligns across 7 bases. Looked up from germline, CDR1 is MNHEY and CDR2 is SVGEGT. The length of the CDR3 is 15 residues. V dropped 4 bases and J dropped 0; count of bases not matched to a gene: 3. CDR3 amino acids: CASSFAGVSYNEQFF. The CDR3, as DNA: TGTGCCAGCAGTTTCGCGGGAGTCTCCTACAATGAGCAGTTCTTC.

The chain couples TRBV9 to TRBJ2-7; possibly TRBD2 for D (5 bases). Trimming took 0 bases from V and 3 from J, leaving 7 bases between them. Germline lookup yields CDR1 SGDLS and CDR2 YYNGEE. This CDR3 spans 13 amino acids. In DNA, the CDR3 is TGTGCCAGCAGCGTAGTTGAGGGCTACGAGCAGTACGTC. Protein: CASSVVEGYEQYV.

The rearrangement uses TRBV6-5 and TRBJ1-3; the D gene is possibly TRBD1 (6 bases). There are 14 residues in the CDR3. V shed 2 bases and J shed 9 bases, with 14 bases lying between them. In germline, CDR1 is MNHEY, CDR2 SVGAGI. The CDR3 DNA is TGTGCCAGCAGTTACGCTGAGGGGGGGGCCACCATATATTTT. It codes for CASSYAEGGATIYF.

The chain is built from TRBV6-5 and TRBJ2-7, with 9 bases fitting TRBD2. The CDR3 is 13 residues long. Germline-derived CDR1 and CDR2 are MNHEY and SVGAGI. With 6 bases clipped from V and 3 bases from J, the junction kept 3 bases outside the gene matches. In nucleotides, the CDR3 is TGTGCCAGCAGACTAGCGGGTGACTACGAGCAGTACGTC. Its protein is CASRLAGDYEQYV.

V usage is TRBV24-1 and J usage is TRBJ1-5; 10 bases line up with TRBD1. This CDR3 is built from 17 residues. Germline V gene sequence: CDR1 KGHDR, CDR2 SFDVKD. V lost 3 bases, J lost 4 bases, and 8 bases stayed unmatched. This CDR3 reads CATSDRTGTGANQPQHF. CDR3 coding DNA: TGTGCCACCAGTGATCGGACCGGGACAGGGGCAAATCAGCCCCAGCATTTT.

The V call is TRBV18, the J call TRBJ2-7, with TRBD1 matching 9 bases. Trimming took 1 base from V and 5 from J; bases not matched to a gene: 9. The CDR3 sequence is 16 residues long. Per germline, CDR1 KGHSH and CDR2 LQKENI. For the CDR3, the DNA is TGTGCCAGCTCACCACAACCGGGACAGGGTTCCCACGAGCAGTACGTC. This encodes CASSPQPGQGSHEQYV.

The chain combines TRBV4-1 with TRBJ2-5, with D maybe TRBD2 (5 bases). This CDR3 is built from 15 residues. V was cut by 4 bases and J by 1 base, with 13 bases left in between. Germline V gene sequence: CDR1 MGHRA, CDR2 YSYEKL. In DNA, the CDR3 is TGCGCCAGCAGCCCAGGACTGTCGGTCCAAGAGACCCAGTACTTC. It codes for CASSPGLSVQETQYF.

The gene calls are TRBV5-6 and TRBJ2-2; a possible D gene is TRBD2 (5 bases). CDR1 SGHDT and CDR2 YYEEEE come from the germline V gene. V dropped 2 bases and J dropped 0 bases, with 8 bases sitting between them. The CDR3 is 15 residues long. The CDR3 DNA reads as TGTGCCAGCAGCTTAGGGAGTCCGAACACCGGGGAGCTGTTTTTT. Translated, it gives CASSLGSPNTGELFF.

This sequence joins TRBV5-1 and TRBJ1-4, with TRBD1 matching over 7 bases. V shed 4 bases, J shed 7 bases, and the junction held 10 bases outside the gene matches. Germline-derived CDR1 and CDR2 are SGHRS and YFSETQ. The CDR3 is 15 amino acids. The CDR3 sequence is CASSPQTGSSEKLFF. As DNA, the CDR3 is TGCGCCAGCAGCCCCCAGACAGGGTCTAGTGAAAAACTGTTTTTT. The entire variable domain, with the rest obtained from reference TRBV5-1 and TRBJ1-4, is as follows: KAGVTQTPRYLIKTRGQQVTLSCSPISGHRSVSWYQQTPGQGLQFLFEYFSETQRNKGNFPGRFSGRQFSNSRSEMNVSTLELGDSALYLCASSPQTGSSEKLFFGSGTQLSVL.

The rearrangement joins TRBV18 to TRBJ2-5; TRBD2 matches at 14 bases. Germline V lookup: CDR1 KGHSH, CDR2 LQKENI. The CDR3 contains 16 residues. Trimming removed 4 bases from V and 4 bases from J; junction bases left unmatched: 5. CDR3 coding DNA: TGTGCCAGCTCACTTGGACTAGCGGGAGGCGGAGAGACCCAGTACTTC. Encoded protein: CASSLGLAGGGETQYF.

This rearrangement joins TRBV19 to TRBJ1-5, with TRBD1 as a possible D gene (5 bases). Germline assignment: CDR1 LNHDA and CDR2 SQIVND (reference sequence). The CDR3 is 15 amino acids. V was cut by 5 bases and J by 8 bases, with 19 bases left in between. For the CDR3, the DNA is TGTGCCAGTAGTCCCGCGCTCCAGGGACTGGAGCCCCAGCATTTT. The encoded protein is CASSPALQGLEPQHF.

The V call is TRBV5-6, the J call TRBJ2-1; TRBD1 matches 8 bases. The CDR3 runs 11 residues. Germline lookup yields CDR1 SGHDT and CDR2 YYEEEE. The ends lost 4 bases at V and 15 bases at J; junction bases unmatched: 6. CDR3: CASSDRGGTFF. CDR3 in DNA: TGTGCCAGCAGCGACAGGGGCGGGACGTTCTTC.

This clone was picked up a small number of times. The J gene is TRBJ1-1, the V gene TRBV5-1, with unresolved D. This CDR3 has 13 residues. The germline V gene encodes CDR1 SGHRS and CDR2 YFSETQ. With 6 bases removed from V and 1 base from J, the gap between germline ends came to 10 bases. CDR3 bases: TGCGCCAGCACCGAGCCCGGGAACACTGAAGCTTTCTTT. Protein product: CASTEPGNTEAFF.

The gene calls are TRBV7-2 and TRBJ1-2, with 8 bases aligning to TRBD1. This CDR3 spans 15 amino acids. Germline CDR1 is SGHTA and CDR2 is FQGNSA. With 1 base clipped from V and 3 bases from J, the junction kept 4 bases outside the gene matches. The CDR3 DNA is TGTGCCAGCAGCTTAGTTCCAGGGGGCGACTATGGCTACACCTTC. As protein: CASSLVPGGDYGYTF.

The chain couples TRBV11-2 to TRBJ2-3, with D perhaps matching TRBD2 (5 bases). The ends were cut back, 7 bases at V and 2 bases at J, with 19 bases in the middle. The CDR3 runs to 16 residues. Germline CDR1 SGHAT, CDR2 FQNNGV. The CDR3 loop reads CASIPTTGELTDTQYF. The CDR3 DNA follows: TGTGCCAGCATCCCTACCACCGGGGAACTCACAGATACGCAGTATTTT.

This clone was counted a single time. The CDR3, as DNA: TGTGCCAGCAGCTTAGGTATGTCTAGCGGGACCTACAATGAGCAGTTCTTC. Translating gives CASSLGMSSGTYNEQFF. The V call is TRBV11-3, the J call TRBJ2-1, with 9 bases fitting TRBD2. Germline V gives CDR1 SGHNT, CDR2 YENEEA. V lost 1 base, J lost 2 bases, and 6 bases stayed unmatched. The CDR3 is 17 residues long. Full variable domain (outside the CDR3, taken from reference TRBV11-3 and TRBJ2-1): EAGVVQSPRYKIIEKKQPVAFWCNPISGHNTLYWYLQNLGQGPELLIRYENEEAVDDSQLPKDRFSAERLKGVDSTLKIQPAELGDSAVYLCASSLGMSSGTYNEQFFGPGTRLTVL.

This clone was observed a single time. Other nucleotide sequences from this sample produce the same CDR3. The chain joins TRBV19 to TRBJ1-5; no firm D call. The V gene's germline CDR1 is LNHDA and CDR2 SQIVND (reference sequence). Trimming took off 1 base at V and 2 bases at J, with 6 bases between the two ends. The CDR3 is 14 residues long. The CDR3 loop reads CASSIAGGNQPQHF. The CDR3 nucleotides are TGTGCCAGTAGTATAGCCGGGGGCAATCAGCCCCAGCATTTT.

The V gene is TRBV2, the J gene TRBJ1-2; TRBD1 matches at 10 bases. This CDR3 region has 13 residues. Germline V gene lookup returns CDR1 SNHLY and CDR2 FYNNEI. The V and J ends lost 8 bases and 5 bases, in that order; junction bases with no gene match: 5. The CDR3 DNA follows: TGTGCCAGCGGAGGGGACAGGGGTTATGGCTACACCTTC. It translates to CASGGDRGYGYTF.

This clone was picked up one time. The rearrangement uses TRBV4-3 and TRBJ2-1, with TRBD2 identical over 8 bases. Germline CDR1 is LGHNA and CDR2 is YSLEER. V lost 0 bases, J lost 5 bases, and 9 bases stayed unmatched. This CDR3 has 17 amino acids. The DNA for the CDR3 is TGCGCCAGCAGCCAAGATGAAGGGCGGGAGGACCACAATGAGCAGTTCTTC. This gives the protein CASSQDEGREDHNEQFF.

The chain combines TRBV11-2 with TRBJ2-3, with unresolved D. CDR1 and CDR2 (germline): SGHAT, FQNNGV. Trimming took off 5 bases at V and 4 bases at J, with 10 bases between the two ends. The CDR3 is 13 amino acids. CDR3 sequence reads: CASSPRSADTQYF. CDR3 DNA sequence: TGTGCCAGCAGCCCCCGGTCGGCAGATACGCAGTATTTT.

The chain employs TRBV9 and TRBJ2-1; 12 bases are shared with TRBD1. V gave up 4 bases and J gave up 7 bases; unmatched junction bases: 9. Germline V gives CDR1 SGDLS, CDR2 YYNGEE. The CDR3 loop spans 16 amino acids. CDR3 sequence reads: CASSPPGTGGGNEQFF. DNA for the CDR3: TGTGCCAGCAGCCCCCCCGGGACAGGGGGCGGAAATGAGCAGTTCTTC. Looking up the rest from reference TRBV9 and TRBJ2-1 gives the full variable domain: DSGVTQTPKHLITATGQRVTLRCSPRSGDLSVYWYQQSLDQGLQFLIQYYNGEERAKGNILERFSAQQFPDLHSELNLSSLELGDSALYFCASSPPGTGGGNEQFFGPGTRLTVL.

The chain combines TRBV9 with TRBJ2-2; no reliable D call. This CDR3 contains 12 residues. Trimming cost V 1 base and J 5 bases, with 3 bases left between them. Germline CDR1 and CDR2: SGDLS and YYNGEE. In DNA form, the CDR3 reads TGTGCCAGCAGCGTACGTACCGGGGAGCTGTTTTTT. It is translated as CASSVRTGELFF.

This clone appeared once. The genes are TRBV11-3 and TRBJ2-4; 8 nucleotides line up with TRBD1. CDR1 is SGHNT, CDR2 YENEEA, per germline. Trimming removed 5 bases from V and 10 bases from J; junction bases left unmatched: 19. The CDR3 has 17 residues. This CDR3 reads CASSHTAGQGRGGIQYF. The CDR3 DNA is TGTGCCAGCAGCCACACAGCTGGACAGGGACGAGGGGGGATTCAGTACTTC. Full variable domain (rest looked up from reference TRBV11-3 and TRBJ2-4): EAGVVQSPRYKIIEKKQPVAFWCNPISGHNTLYWYLQNLGQGPELLIRYENEEAVDDSQLPKDRFSAERLKGVDSTLKIQPAELGDSAVYLCASSHTAGQGRGGIQYFGAGTRLSVL.

The genes are TRBV19 and TRBJ1-1, with no clear D. CDR1 is LNHDA, CDR2 SQIVND, per germline (reference sequence). The CDR3 sequence is 15 residues long. V was trimmed by 3 bases and J by 10 bases, leaving 21 bases between them. The CDR3 protein is CASSMGRYLSAAAFF. In DNA form, the CDR3 reads TGTGCCAGTAGTATGGGTCGGTACCTCTCAGCGGCAGCTTTCTTT.

The CDR3 spells CSGKGRGGNTIYF. Written as DNA, the CDR3 is TGCAGCGGAAAGGGCCGGGGTGGAAACACCATATATTTT. The rearrangement joins TRBV29-1 to TRBJ1-3; D remains unclear. Trimming pared 7 bases from V and 3 bases from J, leaving 13 bases between. This CDR3 contains 13 residues. The germline gives CDR1 SQVTM, CDR2 ANQGSEA.